This T cell receptor beta chain was recorded in a study of response to subunit inactivated influenza vaccine. TCRdb re-called the RT-PCR reads through MiXCR, storing one row per CDR3 protein. The sample shows roughly 650,000 distinct CDR3 sequences, approximately 14% of them seen only once. This clonotype was recorded many times. Its antigen is currently unknown. Study-level points and caveats: T cells newly recruited by each seasonal influenza vaccination are few, the authors suggested.

The trim removed 6 bases at V and 5 bases at J, leaving 1 base unmatched. Per germline, CDR1 SQVTM and CDR2 ANQGSEA. This CDR3 has 11 amino acids. The sequences come from PBMCs from blood, collected about 11 days after vaccination. The chain employs TRBV29-1 and TRBJ2-1; 7 bases match TRBD2. This sequence was found in a man aged 50-59 years who received an inactivated influenza vaccine. CDR3 protein: CSVGRDNEQFF. CDR3 coding DNA: TGCAGCGTAGGGAGGGACAATGAGCAGTTCTTC.